This TCR beta chain was recorded in a study of blood T cell repertoires in COVID-19. Study information: Specimens from acute and convalescent COVID-19 originated in the United States, Italy and Spain. The cDNA or gDNA used as material had been derived from T cells, B-cell-depleted T cells, or PBMCs.

The study drew participants aged roughly 18 to 95 years from roughly 25 US areas. Cohorts were determined from participant-reported clinical history. TCRdb keeps only in-frame clones here, not all; method: immunoSEQ multiplex PCR. The sample lists about 370,000 clones, 75% to 90% seen once, with approximately 1% in the top ten. Trimming took 3 bases from V and 2 from J; bases not matched to a gene: 3. Germline V gene lookup returns CDR1 LNHDA and CDR2 SQIVND (reference sequence). This CDR3 region has 15 residues. This clone is a singleton in its sample. This same CDR3 is encoded by further DNA sequences in the sample.

The chain uses TRBV19 and TRBJ2-1; 8 positions agree with TRBD1. The clonotype originates from a man between 18 and 29 years old who had recovered from COVID-19. The sample taken for sequencing was PBMCs or T cells enriched from blood (not recorded which). The CDR3 loop is CASSIGQGPYNEQFF. CDR3 nucleotides: TGTGCCAGTAGTATCGGACAGGGCCCCTACAATGAGCAGTTCTTC.